This T cell receptor (beta chain) comes out of a study of identical twins. This clonotype was picked up many times. What it binds is unknown. Findings of the study overall: For cord blood, abundant beta clonotypes had fewer insertions, unlike memory repertoires, which showed none. Sharing of beta out-of-frame sequences by twins showed a weaker excess.

Germline V gene data show CDR1 as SGHRS and CDR2 as YFSETQ. With V trimmed by 7 bases and J by 0 bases, 11 bases remained unmatched. This CDR3 has 18 amino acids. From the 5' RACE reads, TCRdb called clonotypes with MiXCR, one entry per CDR3 protein. The sample contains 200,000 to 250,000 distinct CDR3 sequences, about 13% of which appear only once. The sample was also linked to a second study, of yellow fever vaccine responses in identical twins.

What was sequenced was memory (CD45RO+) T cells sorted from blood. This sequence joins TRBV5-1 and TRBJ2-6; 9 bases are shared with TRBD2. The sequence was collected from a woman under 30 in good health. Written as DNA, the CDR3 is TGCGCCAGCGGCGACCCGGGACTAGCTCACTCTGGGGCCAACGTCCTGACTTTC. Protein sequence: CASGDPGLAHSGANVLTF.